The rows below give T cell receptor beta chains drawn from one sample of a study of shared clonotypes between healthy human individuals. Repertoires were generated with immunoSEQ multiplex PCR, while TCRdb's copy carries only in-frame clones and drops some. The sample has over a million clones, around 82% seen once. Input material: memory CD4+ T cells from PBMCs. These TCRs come from a man younger than 30 in good health. Some clones in this sample may be carry-over from other donors' samples. CDR3s include the opening cysteine and the closing phenylalanine or tryptophan. D genes are given only for firm matches. Where a row states a size, it is once, few, many or the class of an expanded clone; other rows omit it.

CDR3 DNA,CDR3 protein,V gene,D gene,clone size,J gene
TGTGCCAGCAGCTTCAGGACTAGCGGGACGGATACGCAGTATTTT,CASSFRTSGTDTQYF,TRBV5-8,TRBD2,.,TRBJ2-3
TGTGCCAGCAGCAACGGACAGACGTCCGGGCACAATGAGCAGTTCTTC,CASSNGQTSGHNEQFF,TRBV7-3,.,.,TRBJ2-1
TGTGCCAGCTCCCGCGCCACGACGACCTCACCCCTCCACTTT,CASSRATTTSPLHF,TRBV18,.,.,TRBJ1-6
TGTGCCAGCAGTGCCATCGGGGGAGGGCGCCAAGAGACCCAGTACTTC,CASSAIGGGRQETQYF,TRBV9,TRBD2,.,TRBJ2-5
TGCGCCAGCAGCCTACTATCGACAGGGGGCTACGAGCAGTACTTC,CASSLLSTGGYEQYF,TRBV4-1,TRBD1,.,TRBJ2-7
TGCGCCAGCAGCTTCGGCGCAGGGGAAGCCAAAAACATTCAGTACTTC,CASSFGAGEAKNIQYF,TRBV5-1,.,.,TRBJ2-4
TGTGCCAGCACCCGTAGGCCGCGAGCAACTAATGAAAAACTGTTTTTT,CASTRRPRATNEKLFF,TRBV7-6,.,.,TRBJ1-4
TGCAGCGTTGAAGCAGGCAGGGGGACTGGCACCGGGGAGCTGTTTTTT,CSVEAGRGTGTGELFF,TRBV29-1,.,.,TRBJ2-2
TGTGCCAGCAGTTACCGTAGCGGGAGGGCCGGTGAGACCCAGTACTTC,CASSYRSGRAGETQYF,TRBV6-5,TRBD2,.,TRBJ2-5
TGCGCCAGCAGCTTGTCCGCTTCTGGGAAGAGTTACAATGAGCAGTTCTTC,CASSLSASGKSYNEQFF,TRBV5-1,.,.,TRBJ2-1
TGCGCCAGCAGCACGGGGGACTTCACAGATACGCAGTATTTT,CASSTGDFTDTQYF,TRBV5-1,.,.,TRBJ2-3
TGTGCCAGCAGTCAGCGGACACTGCACACCGGGGAGCTGTTTTTT,CASSQRTLHTGELFF,TRBV28,.,.,TRBJ2-2
TGTGCCAGCCGTTCCGGGACAGGGGTTGAAAAACTGTTTTTT,CASRSGTGVEKLFF,TRBV28,TRBD1,.,TRBJ1-4
TGCGCCAGCAGCCTACTACCGGACCTCAGGGAGACCCAGTACTTC,CASSLLPDLRETQYF,TRBV5-1,.,many,TRBJ2-5
TGTGCCAGCAGTGTTAAGGGAGGGACTAGCATCTTC,CASSVKGGTSIF,TRBV2,TRBD2,.,TRBJ2-1
TGTGCCAGCTCACCAGCGAGGCCCTACAATGAGCAGTTCTTC,CASSPARPYNEQFF,TRBV18,.,.,TRBJ2-1
TGTGCCAGCAGTTTGGGGACGGTGGAGCGGGGGCAGTACTTC,CASSLGTVERGQYF,TRBV28,TRBD2,.,TRBJ2-7
TGTGCCAGCAGCGAGCGCACTAGCGGGAGTATTGCCGGGGAGCTGTTTTTT,CASSERTSGSIAGELFF,TRBV9,TRBD2,.,TRBJ2-2
TGTGCCAGCAGTGAGTGGTCGAACACTGAAGCTTTCTTT,CASSEWSNTEAFF,TRBV6-1,.,.,TRBJ1-1
TGTGCCACCAGCATCCGGCCGGGGGCGCTTGGAAAACTGTTTTTT,CATSIRPGALGKLFF,TRBV15,.,.,TRBJ1-4
TGCGCCAGCAGCTTGGCAGGAGGGTACGATGAAGCTTTCTTT,CASSLAGGYDEAFF,TRBV5-1,.,.,TRBJ1-1
TGTGCCTGGAGTGGACATCGTGGAAACACCATATATTTT,CAWSGHRGNTIYF,TRBV30,.,.,TRBJ1-3
TGTGCCAGCAGTAATCGACAGGGTCGGGGCAATCAGCCCCAGCATTTT,CASSNRQGRGNQPQHF,TRBV28,TRBD1,.,TRBJ1-5
TGTGCCTGGAGAGACGGTGGTGCGGGGTTCGGAGATACGCAGTATTTT,CAWRDGGAGFGDTQYF,TRBV30,.,.,TRBJ2-3
TGTGCCAGCAGTTCCGTCCGGGCTGGGGCCAACGTCCTGACTTTC,CASSSVRAGANVLTF,TRBV27,.,.,TRBJ2-6
TGTGCCACCGAAAGCGGGACTAGCGAGGAGACTCAGTACTTC,CATESGTSEETQYF,TRBV6-1,TRBD2,.,TRBJ2-5
TGTGCCAGCAGCCAACAAGGACAAGAGACCCAGTACTTC,CASSQQGQETQYF,TRBV6-1,.,.,TRBJ2-5
TGCAGCGGGACGGGGGCCGGCAGGTACGAGCAGTACTTC,CSGTGAGRYEQYF,TRBV29-1,.,.,TRBJ2-7
TGTGCCAGCAGCCCCTGGACCCTAGAGACCCAGTACTTC,CASSPWTLETQYF,TRBV7-9,.,.,TRBJ2-5
TGTGCCAGCAGCCTTGGGACACGGGGGAACAATGAGCAGTTCTTC,CASSLGTRGNNEQFF,TRBV5-4,.,.,TRBJ2-1
TGTGCCAGCAGTTTATGGGGGGTAGGGCAGCCCCAGCATTTT,CASSLWGVGQPQHF,TRBV28,.,.,TRBJ1-5
TGTGCCAGCAGTTCCGCTGGGACTAGCCCAGATACGCAGTATTTT,CASSSAGTSPDTQYF,TRBV28,TRBD2,.,TRBJ2-3
TGTGCCAGCAGCGTGGGACTAGCGGGAGGGGCCCCCAATGAGCAGTTCTTC,CASSVGLAGGAPNEQFF,TRBV9,TRBD2,.,TRBJ2-1
TGCGCCAGCAGCCTTGCCGGGACAGGGTCTGGAAACACCATATATTTT,CASSLAGTGSGNTIYF,TRBV4-1,TRBD1,.,TRBJ1-3
TGTGCCAGCAGCGTAGGTGGCTACTTCCAAGAGACCCAGTACTTC,CASSVGGYFQETQYF,TRBV9,.,.,TRBJ2-5
TGTGCCAGCAGCCCCCGGCGGAAGACGAACACTGAAGCTTTCTTT,CASSPRRKTNTEAFF,TRBV21-1,.,few,TRBJ1-1
TGCAGCGTTCTTCCGGGACAGTACTATGGCTACACCTTC,CSVLPGQYYGYTF,TRBV29-1,TRBD1,.,TRBJ1-2
TGCAGCGTTGAAGATGGGACCGGTCGCGCTTTCTTT,CSVEDGTGRAFF,TRBV29-1,.,many,TRBJ1-1
TGTGCCAGCAGCTTGAAAGGGGGGTACGAGCAGTACTTC,CASSLKGGYEQYF,TRBV5-8,.,.,TRBJ2-7
TGTGCCAGCAGCCCTCAAGCGGGTCCGAACACCGGGGAGCTGTTTTTT,CASSPQAGPNTGELFF,TRBV9,.,.,TRBJ2-2
TGTGCCAGCAGCCTCAATTACGAGCAGTACTTC,CASSLNYEQYF,TRBV2,.,.,TRBJ2-7
TGCGCCAGCAGCCAAGCAGGGGGGGATTTTGGGCTCCACGAGCAGTACTTC,CASSQAGGDFGLHEQYF,TRBV4-1,.,.,TRBJ2-7
TGCGCCAGCAGCTCGGGGACAGGGTGGGATCAGCCCCAGCATTTT,CASSSGTGWDQPQHF,TRBV5-1,TRBD1,.,TRBJ1-5
TGCAGTGCTAGGAGACAAGATACGCAGTATTTT,CSARRQDTQYF,TRBV20-1,.,.,TRBJ2-3
TGTGCCAGCAGCCTGACAGGCGGGGAGCAGTACTTC,CASSLTGGEQYF,TRBV28,.,.,TRBJ2-7
TGTGCCTGGAGTTCTGGGATCGATCAGCCCCAGCATTTT,CAWSSGIDQPQHF,TRBV30,.,.,TRBJ1-5
TGTGCCAGCAGTCCCCCCCCAAAGGAATACAATGAGCAGTTCTTC,CASSPPPKEYNEQFF,TRBV27,.,.,TRBJ2-1
TGTGCCACCTTAGGGGCTAGCGGGATCGCTGAGCAGTTCTTC,CATLGASGIAEQFF,TRBV10-3,TRBD2,.,TRBJ2-1
TGTGCCAGCTCACGTGAGACAGCAGACTATGGCTACACCTTC,CASSRETADYGYTF,TRBV18,.,.,TRBJ1-2
TGTGCCAGCAGTAAGGGACAGGGGATGAACACTGAAGCTTTCTTT,CASSKGQGMNTEAFF,TRBV27,TRBD1,many,TRBJ1-1
TGTGCCAGCTCGAGAGAGACAGGGTTAACGGATCAGCCCCAGCATTTT,CASSRETGLTDQPQHF,TRBV18,TRBD1,.,TRBJ1-5
TGTGCCAGCAGCCCTAGACAGTCCTATGGCTACACCTTC,CASSPRQSYGYTF,TRBV7-2,.,.,TRBJ1-2
TGTGCCAGCAGCTTAACGAGGACTGGCAATCAGCCCCAGCATTTT,CASSLTRTGNQPQHF,TRBV7-2,.,few,TRBJ1-5
TGTGCCAGCAGCGCCTCGACAGGGGGCAGGGAGACCCAGTACTTC,CASSASTGGRETQYF,TRBV9,TRBD1,once,TRBJ2-5
TGTGCCAGCAGCTTAGCTAGCGGGAGTTACGAGCAGTACTTC,CASSLASGSYEQYF,TRBV7-9,TRBD2,.,TRBJ2-7